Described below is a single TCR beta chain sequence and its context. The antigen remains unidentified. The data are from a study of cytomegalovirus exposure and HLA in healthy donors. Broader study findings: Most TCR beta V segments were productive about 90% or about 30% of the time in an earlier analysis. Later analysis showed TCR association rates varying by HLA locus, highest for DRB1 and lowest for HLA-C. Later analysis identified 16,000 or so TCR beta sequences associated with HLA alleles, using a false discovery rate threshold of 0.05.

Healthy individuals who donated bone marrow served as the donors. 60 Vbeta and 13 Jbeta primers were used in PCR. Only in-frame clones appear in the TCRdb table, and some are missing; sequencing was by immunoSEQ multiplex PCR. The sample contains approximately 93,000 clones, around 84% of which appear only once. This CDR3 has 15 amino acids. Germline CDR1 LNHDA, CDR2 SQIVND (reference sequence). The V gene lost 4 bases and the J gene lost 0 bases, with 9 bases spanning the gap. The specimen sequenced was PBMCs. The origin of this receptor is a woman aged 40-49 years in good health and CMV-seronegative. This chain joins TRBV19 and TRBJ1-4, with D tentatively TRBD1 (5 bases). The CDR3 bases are TGTGCCAGTAGTAGCAGGGATGCAACTAATGAAAAACTGTTTTTT. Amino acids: CASSSRDATNEKLFF.